The rows below give T cell receptor beta chains drawn from one sample of a study of shared clonotypes between healthy human individuals. TCRdb's table, derived via immunoSEQ multiplex PCR, lists solely in-frame clones and lacks some. Of about 490,000 clones in the sample, around four fifths were seen once. The sample taken for sequencing was PBMCs. The receptors were sampled from a middle-aged woman in good health. Some clones in this sample may be carry-over from other donors' samples. The CDR3 runs from the conserved cysteine through the conserved F or W.

CDR3	J	V
CASSVGAHNTGELFF	TRBJ2-2	TRBV9
CASSVKAGTVYNEQFF	TRBJ2-1	TRBV9
CASSLGRGPDTQYF	TRBJ2-3	TRBV7-9
CASSVGLAGDYEQYF	TRBJ2-7	TRBV9
CAWSTGSAGNTIYF	TRBJ1-3	TRBV30
CASSIGTIPDTQYF	TRBJ2-3	TRBV7-3
CASSQGVPPETQYF	TRBJ2-5	TRBV4-1
CAWSPLSGFYEQYF	TRBJ2-7	TRBV30
CASSVLPGGANTGELFF	TRBJ2-2	TRBV9
CASSLSSGSSYNEQFF	TRBJ2-1	TRBV7-3
CAISDQGQGRDEQYF	TRBJ2-7	TRBV10-3
CASSEKTLSSGANVLTF	TRBJ2-6	TRBV6-1
CASSLRGTGREETQYF	TRBJ2-5	TRBV5-1
CASSFGLAGYEQYF	TRBJ2-7	TRBV18
CASSQFGLPYNEQFF	TRBJ2-1	TRBV4-1
CASSLDTSGGGELFF	TRBJ2-2	TRBV5-1
CASSSGLAGTDTQYF	TRBJ2-3	TRBV7-3
CASRGTGGVPRYTF	TRBJ1-2	TRBV6-5
CSVPGTAQFEQYF	TRBJ2-7	TRBV29-1
CASSKGQTFGPIYEQYF	TRBJ2-7	TRBV13
CASSSWTGGSYNEQFF	TRBJ2-1	TRBV27
CASSLEDRGNTIYF	TRBJ1-3	TRBV9
CASSLATSDEQFF	TRBJ2-1	TRBV11-3
CAISASGSEETQYF	TRBJ2-5	TRBV10-3
CASSFSGLDSYEQYF	TRBJ2-7	TRBV13
CASSLVWGTAESTDTQYF	TRBJ2-3	TRBV7-2
CASSLVASYEQFF	TRBJ2-1	TRBV5-1
CAWNSGGQYYGYTF	TRBJ1-2	TRBV30
CASSQEASGGGETQYF	TRBJ2-5	TRBV4-2
CATSKEDPRDQETQYF	TRBJ2-5	TRBV15
CASSITAVTGELFF	TRBJ2-2	TRBV19
CSVMDRGRGSEAFF	TRBJ1-1	TRBV29-1
CASSQDQRGTIYF	TRBJ1-3	TRBV4-1
CASSWTGFGQETQYF	TRBJ2-5	TRBV5-6
CASSLGPSGREYTGELFF	TRBJ2-2	TRBV5-1
CASSQNPGTPDTQYF	TRBJ2-3	TRBV4-2
CASRTGHNEKLFF	TRBJ1-4	TRBV28
CASSLAYGAPATFNNEQFF	TRBJ2-1	TRBV5-6
CASSDGQGYEGQFF	TRBJ2-1	TRBV6-1
CASSESPDRDEQFF	TRBJ2-1	TRBV6-1
CASSATVLGETQYF	TRBJ2-5	TRBV9
CASSPQQGAGYEQYF	TRBJ2-7	TRBV7-9
CASSPRGTSLSNEQFF	TRBJ2-1	TRBV13
CASSQGQGPKTQYF	TRBJ2-5	TRBV4-3
CAISENPTSGAYNEQFF	TRBJ2-1	TRBV10-3
CASSLAMVEQYF	TRBJ2-7	TRBV7-2
CSAGPYEQYF	TRBJ2-7	TRBV20-1
CASSPDQRTGQRYYYGYTF	TRBJ1-2	TRBV27
CASSLGRHSLQETQYF	TRBJ2-5	TRBV5-8
CASSLSLAGVDEQFF	TRBJ2-1	TRBV7-3
CASSRSGGTQETQYF	TRBJ2-5	TRBV7-6
CAWSTGTAYGYTF	TRBJ1-2	TRBV30
CASSRTGGANTGELFF	TRBJ2-2	TRBV5-1
CAWSVGSHQHF	TRBJ1-5	TRBV30
CASSSGLAGTYTQYF	TRBJ2-3	TRBV28